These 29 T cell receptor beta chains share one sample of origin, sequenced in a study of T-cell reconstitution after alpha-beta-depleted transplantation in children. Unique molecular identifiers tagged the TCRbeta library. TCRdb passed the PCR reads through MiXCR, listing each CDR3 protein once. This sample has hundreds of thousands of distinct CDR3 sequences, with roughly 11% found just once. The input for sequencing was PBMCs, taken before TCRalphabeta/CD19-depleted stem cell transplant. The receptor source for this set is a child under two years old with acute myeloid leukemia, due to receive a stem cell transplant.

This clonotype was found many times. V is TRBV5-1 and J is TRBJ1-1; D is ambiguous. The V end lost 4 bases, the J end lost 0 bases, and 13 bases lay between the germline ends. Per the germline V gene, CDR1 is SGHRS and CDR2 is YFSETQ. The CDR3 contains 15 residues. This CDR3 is CASSAEAHLNTEAFF. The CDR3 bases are TGCGCCAGCAGCGCCGAAGCACACTTGAACACTGAAGCTTTCTTT.

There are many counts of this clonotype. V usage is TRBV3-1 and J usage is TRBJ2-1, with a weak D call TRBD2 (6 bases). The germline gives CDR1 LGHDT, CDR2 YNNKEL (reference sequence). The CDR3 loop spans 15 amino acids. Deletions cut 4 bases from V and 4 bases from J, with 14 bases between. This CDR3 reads CASSPGTSRYNEQFF. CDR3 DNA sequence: TGTGCCAGCAGCCCCGGGACTTCCCGTTACAATGAGCAGTTCTTC.

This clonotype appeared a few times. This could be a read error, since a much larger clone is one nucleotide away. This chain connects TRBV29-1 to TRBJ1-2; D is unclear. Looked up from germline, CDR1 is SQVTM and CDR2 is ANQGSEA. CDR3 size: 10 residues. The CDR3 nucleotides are TGCAGCGTTGCCCAAGATGGCTACCCCTTC. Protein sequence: CSVAQDGYPF.

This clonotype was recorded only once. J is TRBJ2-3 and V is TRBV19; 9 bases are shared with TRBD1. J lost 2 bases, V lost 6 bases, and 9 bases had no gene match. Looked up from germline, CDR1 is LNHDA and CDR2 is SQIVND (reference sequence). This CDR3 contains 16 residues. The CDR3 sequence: CASRGQGLSDTDTQYF. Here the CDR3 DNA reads TGTGCCAGTAGGGGACAGGGTCTTTCGGACACAGATACGCAGTATTTT.

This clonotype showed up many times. CDR3 coding DNA: TGCGCCAGCAGTCGTTTTCAATTCCAGGAGACCCAGTACTTC. It specifies CASSRFQFQETQYF. This chain uses TRBV5-1 with TRBJ2-5; the D is unclear. The CDR3 is 14 residues long. V dropped 5 bases and J dropped 5 bases, with 16 bases sitting between them. Germline lookup yields CDR1 SGHRS and CDR2 YFSETQ.

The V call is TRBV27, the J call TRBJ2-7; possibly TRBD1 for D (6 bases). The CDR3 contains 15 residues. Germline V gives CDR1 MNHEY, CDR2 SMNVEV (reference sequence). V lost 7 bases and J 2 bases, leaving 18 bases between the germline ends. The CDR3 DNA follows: TGTGCCAGCAATACCCGGGGACATGTTACCTACGAGCAGTACTTC. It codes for CASNTRGHVTYEQYF.

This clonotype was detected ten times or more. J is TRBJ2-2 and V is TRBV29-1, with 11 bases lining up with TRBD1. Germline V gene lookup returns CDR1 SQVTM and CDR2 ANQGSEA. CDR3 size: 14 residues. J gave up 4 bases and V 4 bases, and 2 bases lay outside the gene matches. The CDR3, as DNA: TGCAGCGTTGGGGACAGGGGGTTCACCGGGGAGCTGTTTTTT. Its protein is CSVGDRGFTGELFF.

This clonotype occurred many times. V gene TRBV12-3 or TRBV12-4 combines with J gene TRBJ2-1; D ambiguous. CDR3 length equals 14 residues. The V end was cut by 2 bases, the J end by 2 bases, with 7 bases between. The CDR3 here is CASSLSPTYNEQFF. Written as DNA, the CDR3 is TGTGCCAGCAGTTTAAGTCCTACCTACAATGAGCAGTTCTTC.

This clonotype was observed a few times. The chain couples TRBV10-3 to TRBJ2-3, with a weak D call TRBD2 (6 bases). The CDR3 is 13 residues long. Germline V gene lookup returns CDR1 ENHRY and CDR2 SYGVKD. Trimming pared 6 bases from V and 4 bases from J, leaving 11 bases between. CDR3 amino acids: CAIRGGGADTQYF. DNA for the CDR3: TGTGCCATCAGGGGAGGAGGAGCAGATACGCAGTATTTT.

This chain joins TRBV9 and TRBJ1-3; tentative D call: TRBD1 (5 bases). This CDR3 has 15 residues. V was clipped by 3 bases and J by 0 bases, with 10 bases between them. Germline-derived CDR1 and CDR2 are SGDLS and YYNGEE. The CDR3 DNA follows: TGTGCCAGCAGCGGGGGACTGCCCTCTGGAAACACCATATATTTT. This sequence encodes CASSGGLPSGNTIYF. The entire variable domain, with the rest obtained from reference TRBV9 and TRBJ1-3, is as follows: DSGVTQTPKHLITATGQRVTLRCSPRSGDLSVYWYQQSLDQGLQFLIQYYNGEERAKGNILERFSAQQFPDLHSELNLSSLELGDSALYFCASSGGLPSGNTIYFGEGSWLTVV.

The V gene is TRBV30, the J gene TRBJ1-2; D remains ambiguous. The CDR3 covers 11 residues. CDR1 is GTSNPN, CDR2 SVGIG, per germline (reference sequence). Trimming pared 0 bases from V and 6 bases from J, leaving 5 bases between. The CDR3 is CAWSVGHGYTF. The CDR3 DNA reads TGTGCCTGGAGTGTAGGTCATGGCTACACCTTC.

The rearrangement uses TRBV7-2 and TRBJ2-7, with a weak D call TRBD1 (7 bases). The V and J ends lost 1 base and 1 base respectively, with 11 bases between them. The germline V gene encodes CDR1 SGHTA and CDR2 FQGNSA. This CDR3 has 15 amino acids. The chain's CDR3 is CASSLGRGRSYEQYF. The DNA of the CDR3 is TGTGCCAGCAGCTTAGGGAGGGGGCGTTCCTACGAGCAGTACTTC. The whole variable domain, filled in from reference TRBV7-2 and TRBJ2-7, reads GAGVSQSPSNKVTEKGKDVELRCDPISGHTALYWYRQSLGQGLEFLIYFQGNSAPDKSGLPSDRFSAERTGGSVSTLTIQRTQQEDSAVYLCASSLGRGRSYEQYFGPGTRLTVT.

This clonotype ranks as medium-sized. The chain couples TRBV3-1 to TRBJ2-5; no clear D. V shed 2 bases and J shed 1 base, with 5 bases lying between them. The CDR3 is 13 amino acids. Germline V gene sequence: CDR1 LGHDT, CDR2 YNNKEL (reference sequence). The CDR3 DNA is TGTGCCAGCAGCCAACGGAGCCAAGAGACCCAGTACTTC. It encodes CASSQRSQETQYF.

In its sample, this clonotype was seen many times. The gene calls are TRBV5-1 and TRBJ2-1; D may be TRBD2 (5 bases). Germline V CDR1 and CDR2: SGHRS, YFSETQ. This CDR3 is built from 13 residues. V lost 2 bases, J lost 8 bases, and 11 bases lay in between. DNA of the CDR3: TGCGCCAGCAGCTTCCGAGGGCGCCATGAGCAGTTCTTC. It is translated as CASSFRGRHEQFF.

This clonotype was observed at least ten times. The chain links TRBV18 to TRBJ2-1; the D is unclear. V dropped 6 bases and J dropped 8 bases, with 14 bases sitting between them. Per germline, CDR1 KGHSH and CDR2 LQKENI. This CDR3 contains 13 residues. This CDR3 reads CASSPGSRDEQFF. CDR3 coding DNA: TGTGCCAGCTCGCCGGGTTCCCGAGATGAGCAGTTCTTC.

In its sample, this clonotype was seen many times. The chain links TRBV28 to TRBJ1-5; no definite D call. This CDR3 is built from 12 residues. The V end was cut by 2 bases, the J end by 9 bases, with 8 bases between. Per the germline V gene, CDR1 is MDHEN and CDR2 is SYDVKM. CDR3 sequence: CASSLRVSPQHF. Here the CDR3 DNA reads TGTGCCAGCAGTTTACGTGTTTCGCCCCAGCATTTT.

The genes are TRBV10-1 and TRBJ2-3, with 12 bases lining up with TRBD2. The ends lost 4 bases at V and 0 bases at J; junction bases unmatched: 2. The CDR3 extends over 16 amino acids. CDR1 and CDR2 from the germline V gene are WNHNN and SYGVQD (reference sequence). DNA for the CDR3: TGCGCCAGCAGTGCGACTAGCGGGGGTAGCACAGATACGCAGTATTTT. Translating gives CASSATSGGSTDTQYF.

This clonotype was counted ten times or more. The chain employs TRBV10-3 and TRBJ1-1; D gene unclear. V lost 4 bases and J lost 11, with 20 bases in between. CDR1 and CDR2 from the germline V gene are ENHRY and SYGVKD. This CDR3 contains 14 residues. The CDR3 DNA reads TGTGCCATCAGTGCGGAGGGTTCCGCCGTCGAGGCTTTCTTT. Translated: CAISAEGSAVEAFF.

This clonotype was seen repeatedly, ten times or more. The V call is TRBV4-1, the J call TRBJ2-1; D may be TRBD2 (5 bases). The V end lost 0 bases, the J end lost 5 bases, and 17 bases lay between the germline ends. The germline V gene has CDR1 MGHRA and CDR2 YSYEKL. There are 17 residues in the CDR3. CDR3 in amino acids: CASSQEPPAGANNEQFF. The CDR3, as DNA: TGCGCCAGCAGCCAAGAACCCCCCGCGGGCGCAAACAATGAGCAGTTCTTC.

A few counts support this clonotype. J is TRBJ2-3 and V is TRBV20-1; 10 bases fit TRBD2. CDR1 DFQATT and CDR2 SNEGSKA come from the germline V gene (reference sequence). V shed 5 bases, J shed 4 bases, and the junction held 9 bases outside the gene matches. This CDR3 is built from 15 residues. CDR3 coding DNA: TGCAGTGCTCTCCACGTCCTAGCGGGAGCAGATACGCAGTATTTT. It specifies CSALHVLAGADTQYF.

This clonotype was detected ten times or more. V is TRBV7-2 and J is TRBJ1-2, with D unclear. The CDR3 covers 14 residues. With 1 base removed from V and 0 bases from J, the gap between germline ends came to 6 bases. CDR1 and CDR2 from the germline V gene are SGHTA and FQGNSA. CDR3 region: CASSLVQANYGYTF. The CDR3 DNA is TGTGCCAGCAGCTTAGTCCAGGCTAACTATGGCTACACCTTC.

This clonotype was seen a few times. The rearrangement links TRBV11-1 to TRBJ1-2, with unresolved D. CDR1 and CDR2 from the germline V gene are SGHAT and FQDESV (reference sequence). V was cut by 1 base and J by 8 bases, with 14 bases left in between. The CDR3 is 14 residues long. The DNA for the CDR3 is TGTGCCAGCAGCTTAGGGGTAACAGCGATGGGCTACACCTTC. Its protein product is CASSLGVTAMGYTF.

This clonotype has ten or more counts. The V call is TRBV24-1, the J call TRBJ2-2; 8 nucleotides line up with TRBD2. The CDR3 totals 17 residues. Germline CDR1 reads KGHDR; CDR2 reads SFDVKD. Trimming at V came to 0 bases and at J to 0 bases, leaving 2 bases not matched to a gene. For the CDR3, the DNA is TGTGCCACCAGTGATTTGGTGCGGGAGGCGAACACCGGGGAGCTGTTTTTT. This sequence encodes CATSDLVREANTGELFF.

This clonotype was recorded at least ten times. Here the CDR3 DNA reads TGTGCCATCAGTGGCTCTAGCGGAGAAGAGACCCAGTACTTC. It translates to CAISGSSGEETQYF. The V gene is TRBV10-3, the J gene TRBJ2-5, with TRBD2 identical over 7 bases. Germline assignment: CDR1 ENHRY and CDR2 SYGVKD. This CDR3 comprises 14 residues. Trimming cost V 4 bases and J 3 bases; bases outside gene matches: 5.

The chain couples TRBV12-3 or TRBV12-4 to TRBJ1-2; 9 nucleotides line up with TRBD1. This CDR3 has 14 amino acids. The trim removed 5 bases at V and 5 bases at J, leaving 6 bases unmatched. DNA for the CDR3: TGTGCCAGCAGTCGGGACAGGGCGCGATATGGCTACACCTTC. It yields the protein CASSRDRARYGYTF.

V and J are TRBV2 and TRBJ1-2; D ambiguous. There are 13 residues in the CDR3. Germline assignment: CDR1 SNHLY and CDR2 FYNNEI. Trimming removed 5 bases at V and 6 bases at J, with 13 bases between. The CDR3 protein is CASSIRPANGYTF. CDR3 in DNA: TGTGCCAGCAGTATCCGGCCCGCGAATGGCTACACCTTC.

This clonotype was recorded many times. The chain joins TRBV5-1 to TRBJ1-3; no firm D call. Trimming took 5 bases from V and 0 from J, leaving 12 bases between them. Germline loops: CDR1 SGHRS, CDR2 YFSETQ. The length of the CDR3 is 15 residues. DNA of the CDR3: TGCGCCAGCAGTTCGGGTGCCTACTCTGGAAACACCATATATTTT. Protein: CASSSGAYSGNTIYF.

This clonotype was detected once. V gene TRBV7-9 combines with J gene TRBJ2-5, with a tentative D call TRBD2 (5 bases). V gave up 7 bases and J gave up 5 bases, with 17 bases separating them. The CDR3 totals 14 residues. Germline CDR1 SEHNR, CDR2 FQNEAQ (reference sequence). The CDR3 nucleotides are TGTGCCAGCAACTCGATGAGGGCCGAGGAGACCCAGTACTTC. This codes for CASNSMRAEETQYF.

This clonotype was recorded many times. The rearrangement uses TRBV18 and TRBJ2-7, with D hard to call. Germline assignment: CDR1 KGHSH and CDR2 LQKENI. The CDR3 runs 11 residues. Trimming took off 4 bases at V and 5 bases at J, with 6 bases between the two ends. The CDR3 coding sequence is TGTGCCAGCTCACGGTCCCACGAGCAGTACTTC. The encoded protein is CASSRSHEQYF.